The rows below give T cell receptor beta chains drawn from one sample of a study of shared T cell receptors in the human thymus. Repertoires were generated with immunoSEQ multiplex PCR, while TCRdb's copy carries only in-frame clones and drops some. The sample gives a few hundred thousand clones, approximately 95% of which show up once; around 0.019% is in the top ten. Sequencing input: thymocytes. The receptor set was obtained from a human donor. Each CDR3 is given with its conserved first and last residue. A D gene is named only where the DNA matches it firmly. Some rows have no size entry. The others give once, few or many, or a class for an expanded clone.

j_gene | v_gene | abundance | d_gene | CDR3nt | CDR3aa
TRBJ2-2 | TRBV7-3 | - | - | TGTGCCAGCAGCCAAACGGGACCAGCGAACACCGGGGAGCTGTTTTTT | CASSQTGPANTGELFF
TRBJ2-7 | TRBV9 | - | - | TGTGCCAGCAGCGTAGGTTGGAAGGGAATCGAGCAGTACTTC | CASSVGWKGIEQYF
TRBJ2-5 | TRBV11-1 | - | TRBD1 | TGTGCCAGCAGCCCCGGACAGGGGGCCGAGACCCAGTACTTC | CASSPGQGAETQYF
TRBJ1-2 | TRBV4-1 | few | - | TGCGCCAGCAGCCAAGAGGTTAGGAAGAACTATGGCTACACCTTC | CASSQEVRKNYGYTF
TRBJ2-7 | TRBV7-2 | - | TRBD2 | TGTGCCAGCAGCTTAGGTAGAGCGGTCGGGACTAGCTACTCCTACGAGCAGTACTTC | CASSLGRAVGTSYSYEQYF
TRBJ2-3 | TRBV7-9 | - | - | TGTGCCAGCAGCCTCGACCCCGGAGATACGCAGTATTTT | CASSLDPGDTQYF
TRBJ2-1 | TRBV11-2 | - | - | TGTGCCAGCAGCTTAGAAGGGGCAGAGAGCTCATTTGTACCCAATGAGCAGTTCTTC | CASSLEGAESSFVPNEQFF
TRBJ1-1 | TRBV5-1 | - | TRBD1 | TGCGCCAGCAGCTTGGACAGGGGGCTGTGGACTGAAGCTTTCTTT | CASSLDRGLWTEAFF
TRBJ2-3 | TRBV28 | - | - | TGTGCCAGCATTACCCGAGTGGGCACAGATACGCAGTATTTT | CASITRVGTDTQYF
TRBJ1-5 | TRBV6-6 | - | - | TGTGCCAGCAGTTGGCCCGGGTCAGGGAGGGAACAGCCCCAGCATTTT | CASSWPGSGREQPQHF
TRBJ2-7 | TRBV10-3 | - | TRBD1 | TGTGCCATCAGTGACTTCCGGGACAGGGGGCGATGGGAGCAGTACTTC | CAISDFRDRGRWEQYF
TRBJ2-3 | TRBV2 | - | - | TGTGCCAGCAGGGGGAGAACAGATACGCAGTATTTT | CASRGRTDTQYF